A selection of T cell receptor beta chains follows, all from one sample in a study of blood T cell repertoires in COVID-19. This table comes from immunoSEQ multiplex PCR, and its TCRdb copy is limited to in-frame clones, with some not included. The repertoire includes fewer than 450,000 clones, 88% of them detected once, and over 2% sits in the top ten. The sequenced material came from PBMCs or T cells enriched from blood (not recorded which). The receptors here all came from a woman aged 40 to 50 with acute COVID-19. Both conserved end residues are part of each CDR3. D genes are given only for firm matches. Part of the rows lack a size; the others show once, few, many or a class for expanded clones.

size	D	V	J	CDR3	DNA
.	.	TRBV21-1	TRBJ1-2	CASSPKLAVYGYTF	TGTGCCAGCAGCCCAAAATTGGCCGTCTATGGCTACACCTTC
.	.	TRBV19	TRBJ1-1	CASSRQGWNTEAFF	TGTGCCAGTAGTCGCCAGGGGTGGAACACTGAAGCTTTCTTT
.	.	TRBV12-5	TRBJ2-1	CASGFTGNNEQFF	TGTGCTAGTGGTTTTACAGGGAACAATGAGCAGTTCTTC
.	TRBD1	TRBV5-1	TRBJ1-1	CASSLPLGQGKTEAFF	TGCGCCAGCAGCTTGCCACTAGGACAGGGGAAGACTGAAGCTTTCTTT
.	.	TRBV4-1	TRBJ1-4	CASSHFQTNEKLFF	TGCGCCAGCAGCCATTTCCAGACAAACGAAAAACTGTTTTTT
.	TRBD1	TRBV14	TRBJ2-6	CASSRDRGRGANVLTF	TGTGCCAGCAGCCGAGACAGGGGGCGTGGGGCCAACGTCCTGACTTTC
few	.	TRBV3-1/TRBV3-2	TRBJ2-5	CASSQDSETQYF	TGTGCCAGCAGCCAAGATAGTGAGACCCAGTACTTC
.	TRBD2	TRBV7-2	TRBJ2-2	CASSKGPSGNTGELFF	TGTGCCAGCAGCAAAGGGCCTAGCGGGAACACCGGGGAGCTGTTTTTT
.	.	TRBV30	TRBJ2-2	CAWSYGLTGELFF	TGTGCCTGGAGTTATGGACTCACCGGGGAGCTGTTTTTT
.	TRBD1	TRBV30	TRBJ1-6	CAWSRQGQGNSPLHF	TGTGCCTGGAGTCGGCAGGGACAGGGGAATTCACCCCTCCACTTT
.	TRBD1	TRBV19	TRBJ2-7	CASSIGQGVTYEQYF	TGTGCCAGTAGTATTGGTCAGGGGGTTACCTACGAGCAGTACTTC